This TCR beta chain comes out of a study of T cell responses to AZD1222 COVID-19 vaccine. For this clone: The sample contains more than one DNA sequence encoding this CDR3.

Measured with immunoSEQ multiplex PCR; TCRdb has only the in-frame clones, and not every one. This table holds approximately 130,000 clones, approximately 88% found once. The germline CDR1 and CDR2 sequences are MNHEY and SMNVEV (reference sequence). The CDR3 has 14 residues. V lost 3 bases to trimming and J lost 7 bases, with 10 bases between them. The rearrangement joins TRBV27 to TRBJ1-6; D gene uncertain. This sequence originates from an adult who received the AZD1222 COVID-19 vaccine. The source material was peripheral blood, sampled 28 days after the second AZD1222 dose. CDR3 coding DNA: TGTGCCAGCAGTTTGGCAGGAGGGAATTCACCCCTCCACTTT. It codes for CASSLAGGNSPLHF.